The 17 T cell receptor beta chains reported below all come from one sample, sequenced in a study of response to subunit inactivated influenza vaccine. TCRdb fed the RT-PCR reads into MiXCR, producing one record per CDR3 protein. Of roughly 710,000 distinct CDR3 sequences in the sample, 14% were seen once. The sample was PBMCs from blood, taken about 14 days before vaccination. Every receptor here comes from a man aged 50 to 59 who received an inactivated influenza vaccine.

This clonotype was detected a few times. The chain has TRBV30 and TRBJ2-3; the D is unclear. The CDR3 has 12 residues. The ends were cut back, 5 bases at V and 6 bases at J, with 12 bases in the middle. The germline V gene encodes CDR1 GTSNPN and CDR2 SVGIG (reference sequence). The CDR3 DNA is TGTGCCTGGGGTAGTGGTGCGGATACGCAGTATTTT. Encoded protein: CAWGSGADTQYF.

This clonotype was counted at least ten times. This chain's CDR3 is CASSPRDSLYEQYF. The CDR3, as DNA: TGCGCCAGCAGCCCCCGGGACAGTCTATACGAGCAGTACTTC. The V gene is TRBV5-1, the J gene TRBJ2-7; 7 bases align to TRBD1. The CDR3 loop spans 14 amino acids. CDR1 SGHRS and CDR2 YFSETQ come from the germline V gene. V trimming: 4 bases; J trimming: 4 bases; junction bases outside the gene matches: 8. Together with reference TRBV5-1 and TRBJ2-7, the CDR3 gives the full variable domain: KAGVTQTPRYLIKTRGQQVTLSCSPISGHRSVSWYQQTPGQGLQFLFEYFSETQRNKGNFPGRFSGRQFSNSRSEMNVSTLELGDSALYLCASSPRDSLYEQYFGPGTRLTVT.

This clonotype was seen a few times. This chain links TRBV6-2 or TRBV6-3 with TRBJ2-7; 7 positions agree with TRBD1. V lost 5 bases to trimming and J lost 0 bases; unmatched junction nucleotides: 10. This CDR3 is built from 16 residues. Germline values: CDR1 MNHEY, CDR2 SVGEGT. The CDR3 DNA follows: TGTGCCAGCAGTCCCGGACAGGCCTACATCTCCTACGAGCAGTACTTC. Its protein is CASSPGQAYISYEQYF.

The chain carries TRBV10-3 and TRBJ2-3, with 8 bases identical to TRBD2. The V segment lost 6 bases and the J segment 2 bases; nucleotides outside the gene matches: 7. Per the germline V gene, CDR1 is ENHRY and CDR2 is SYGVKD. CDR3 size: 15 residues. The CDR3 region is CAISTGLAYTDTQYF. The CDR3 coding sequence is TGTGCCATCAGCACCGGACTAGCCTACACAGATACGCAGTATTTT.

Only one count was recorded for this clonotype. CDR3 loop: CASSLLAGGPWEQFF. Written as DNA, the CDR3 is TGTGCCAGCAGCTTACTAGCGGGGGGGCCGTGGGAGCAGTTCTTC. This chain uses TRBV7-6 with TRBJ2-1; TRBD2 agrees at 12 bases. Per germline, CDR1 SGHVS and CDR2 FNYEAQ. J lost 10 bases, V lost 2 bases, and 6 bases had no gene match. This CDR3 comprises 15 residues.

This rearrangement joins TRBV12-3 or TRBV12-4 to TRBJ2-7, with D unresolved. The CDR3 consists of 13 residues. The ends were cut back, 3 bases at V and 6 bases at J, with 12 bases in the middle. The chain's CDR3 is CASSFANLGEQYF. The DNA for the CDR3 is TGTGCCAGCAGTTTCGCGAACCTCGGCGAGCAGTACTTC.

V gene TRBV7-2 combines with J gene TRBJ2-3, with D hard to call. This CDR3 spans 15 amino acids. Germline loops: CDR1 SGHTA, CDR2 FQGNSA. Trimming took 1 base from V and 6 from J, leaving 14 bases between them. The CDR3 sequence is CASSLVVARGDTQYF. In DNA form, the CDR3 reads TGTGCCAGCAGCTTAGTTGTGGCACGTGGGGATACGCAGTATTTT. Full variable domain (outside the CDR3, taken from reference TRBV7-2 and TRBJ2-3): GAGVSQSPSNKVTEKGKDVELRCDPISGHTALYWYRQSLGQGLEFLIYFQGNSAPDKSGLPSDRFSAERTGGSVSTLTIQRTQQEDSAVYLCASSLVVARGDTQYFGPGTRLTVL.

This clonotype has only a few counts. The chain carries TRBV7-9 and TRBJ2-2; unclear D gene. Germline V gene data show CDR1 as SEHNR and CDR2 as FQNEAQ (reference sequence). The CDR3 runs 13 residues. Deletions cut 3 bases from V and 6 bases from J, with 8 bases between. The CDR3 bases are TGTGCCAGCAGCTTGACAAAATCCGGGGAGCTGTTTTTT. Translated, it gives CASSLTKSGELFF.

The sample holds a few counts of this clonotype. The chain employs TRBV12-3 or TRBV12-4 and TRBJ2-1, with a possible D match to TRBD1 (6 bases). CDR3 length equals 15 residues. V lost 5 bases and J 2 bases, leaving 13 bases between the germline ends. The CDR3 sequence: CASSRDRRAYNEQFF. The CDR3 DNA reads TGTGCCAGCAGTCGAGACAGGAGAGCCTACAATGAGCAGTTCTTC.

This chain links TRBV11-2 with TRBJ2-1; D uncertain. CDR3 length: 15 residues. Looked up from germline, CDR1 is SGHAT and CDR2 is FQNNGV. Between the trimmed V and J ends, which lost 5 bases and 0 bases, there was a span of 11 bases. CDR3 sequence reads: CASSLDVSSYNEQFF. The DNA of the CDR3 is TGTGCCAGCAGCCTGGACGTTAGCTCCTACAATGAGCAGTTCTTC. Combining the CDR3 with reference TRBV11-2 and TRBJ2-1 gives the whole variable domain EAGVAQSPRYKIIEKRQSVAFWCNPISGHATLYWYQQILGQGPKLLIQFQNNGVVDDSQLPKDRFSAERLKGVDSTLKIQPAKLEDSAVYLCASSLDVSSYNEQFFGPGTRLTVL.

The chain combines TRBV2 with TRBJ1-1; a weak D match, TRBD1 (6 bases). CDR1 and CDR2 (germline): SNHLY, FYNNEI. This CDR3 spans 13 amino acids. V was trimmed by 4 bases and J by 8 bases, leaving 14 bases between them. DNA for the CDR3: TGTGCCAGCAGTGGGGAGAGGGGGGCGGAAGCTTTCTTT. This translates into CASSGERGAEAFF.

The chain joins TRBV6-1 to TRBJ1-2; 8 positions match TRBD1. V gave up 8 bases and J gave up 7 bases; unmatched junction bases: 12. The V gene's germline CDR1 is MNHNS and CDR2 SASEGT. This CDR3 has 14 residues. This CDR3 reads CASVTGQGAPGYTF. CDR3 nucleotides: TGTGCCAGCGTAACGGGCCAGGGGGCGCCTGGCTACACCTTC.

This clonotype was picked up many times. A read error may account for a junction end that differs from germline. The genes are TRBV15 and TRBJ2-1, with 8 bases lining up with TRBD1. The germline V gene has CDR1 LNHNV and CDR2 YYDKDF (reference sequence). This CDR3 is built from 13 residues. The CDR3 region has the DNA TGTGCCACCAGTAGAGACAGGGGTAGTGAGCAGTTCTTC. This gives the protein CATSRDRGSEQFF.

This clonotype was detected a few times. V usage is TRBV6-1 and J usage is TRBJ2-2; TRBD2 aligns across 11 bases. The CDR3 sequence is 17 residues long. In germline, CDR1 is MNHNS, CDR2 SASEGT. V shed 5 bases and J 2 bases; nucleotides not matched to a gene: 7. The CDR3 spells CASSLTRLAGNTGELFF. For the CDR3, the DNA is TGTGCCAGCAGTCTCACTAGACTAGCGGGAAACACCGGGGAGCTGTTTTTT.

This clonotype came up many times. CDR3 protein: CASRKTSSSYNEQFF. The CDR3, as DNA: TGTGCCAGCAGAAAAACATCGAGCTCCTACAATGAGCAGTTCTTC. The rearrangement links TRBV6-5 to TRBJ2-1, with no clear D. The V and J ends lost 6 bases and 0 bases respectively, with 12 bases between them. The germline CDR1 and CDR2 sequences are MNHEY and SVGAGI. The CDR3 extends over 15 amino acids.

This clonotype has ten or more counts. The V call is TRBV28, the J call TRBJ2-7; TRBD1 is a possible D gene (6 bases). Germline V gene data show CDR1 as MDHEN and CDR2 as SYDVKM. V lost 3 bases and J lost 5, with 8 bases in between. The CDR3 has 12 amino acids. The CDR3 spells CASSFNRDEQYF. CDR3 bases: TGTGCCAGCAGTTTCAACAGGGACGAGCAGTACTTC.

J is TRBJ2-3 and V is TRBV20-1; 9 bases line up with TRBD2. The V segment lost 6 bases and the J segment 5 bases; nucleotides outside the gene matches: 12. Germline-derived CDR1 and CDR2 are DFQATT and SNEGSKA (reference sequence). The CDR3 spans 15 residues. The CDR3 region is CSATRAGGLGDTQYF. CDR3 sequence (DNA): TGCAGTGCAACGCGGGCGGGGGGGCTGGGAGATACGCAGTATTTT.